A selection of T cell receptor beta chains follows, all from one sample in a study of T-cell reconstitution after alpha-beta-depleted transplantation in children. MiXCR was run by TCRdb on the PCR reads, yielding one entry per CDR3 protein. The sample contains just under 550,000 distinct CDR3 sequences, about 17% of which appear only once. The material was PBMCs from the stem cell graft donor, obtained from the stem cell graft. These receptors were obtained from a human donor who donated a stem cell graft to a child with acute lymphoblastic leukemia. CDR3s include the opening cysteine and the closing phenylalanine or tryptophan. The D gene is left open where the match is weak. Only some rows state a clone size, as once, few, many or a class for expanded clones.

TRBV25-1	14	TRBJ1-1	.	.	TGTGCCAGCAGTGAATGGGGGCAGAACACTGAAGCTTTCTTT	CASSEWGQNTEAFF
TRBV27	11	TRBJ1-2	.	.	TGTGCCAGCAGTGGAGGCTATGGCTACACCTTC	CASSGGYGYTF
TRBV6-2/TRBV6-3	13	TRBJ1-2	.	many	TGTGCCAGCAGTTACAGGGAAGTGGATGGCTACACCTTC	CASSYREVDGYTF
TRBV3-1	17	TRBJ2-1	TRBD2	.	TGTGCCAGCAGCGGAGGGACGGGACTAGCGGTTTACAATGAGCAGTTCTTC	CASSGGTGLAVYNEQFF
TRBV25-1	16	TRBJ1-4	.	few	TGTGCCAGCAGTGATGCTGACAGGACACGTAATGAAAAACTGTTTTTT	CASSDADRTRNEKLFF
TRBV20-1	11	TRBJ2-7	TRBD1	few	TGCAGTGCTTCCAGGGGGCTCGAGCAGTACTTC	CSASRGLEQYF
TRBV12-3/TRBV12-4	17	TRBJ2-1	TRBD2	few	TGTGCCAGCAGTTCCAGACTAGCGGGAGAAATGGACAATGAGCAGTTCTTC	CASSSRLAGEMDNEQFF
TRBV4-1	15	TRBJ2-2	.	few	TGCGCCAGCAGCCAAGAGGGGACCACTGTTGGGGAGCTGTTTTTT	CASSQEGTTVGELFF
TRBV11-2	18	TRBJ2-1	TRBD2	.	TGTGCCAGCCCTCTTGAATGGCGGGGCCTAGCGGGAGTGAATGAGCAGTTCTTC	CASPLEWRGLAGVNEQFF
TRBV5-1	11	TRBJ2-5	.	few	TGCGCCAGCAGCTTCCACGGGACCCAGTACTTC	CASSFHGTQYF
TRBV12-3/TRBV12-4	14	TRBJ2-1	TRBD1	few	TGTGCCAGCAGTTGGACAGGAGCCGACAATGAGCAGTTCTTC	CASSWTGADNEQFF
TRBV27	16	TRBJ2-7	.	.	TGTGCCAGCAGTTTATCGTACGCTGATAACAGCTACGAGCAGTACTTC	CASSLSYADNSYEQYF
TRBV12-3/TRBV12-4	14	TRBJ2-5	TRBD1	many	TGTGCCAGCAGTCCGGGACAGCTAGGGGAGACCCAGTACTTC	CASSPGQLGETQYF
TRBV12-3/TRBV12-4	12	TRBJ2-1	.	few	TGTGCCAGCACTGGTCGTCGGAATGAGCAGTTCTTC	CASTGRRNEQFF
TRBV5-1	14	TRBJ2-7	.	.	TGCGCCAGCAGCCCGAGAGTCAGCGTAGACGAGCAGTACTTC	CASSPRVSVDEQYF
TRBV20-1	12	TRBJ2-2	.	.	TGCAGTGCCAATCCTGGAGCCGGGGAGCTGTTTTTT	CSANPGAGELFF
TRBV20-1	16	TRBJ1-6	TRBD1	few	TGCAGTGCTAGATCCTCGGACAGGGACTATAATTCACCCCTCCACTTT	CSARSSDRDYNSPLHF
TRBV5-6	13	TRBJ2-5	.	few	TGTGCCAGCAGCTTGATCCAAACGGAGACCCAGTACTTC	CASSLIQTETQYF
TRBV12-3/TRBV12-4	13	TRBJ2-1	.	.	TGTGCCAGCAGTTCACTCTTCCACAATGAGCAGTTCTTC	CASSSLFHNEQFF
TRBV20-1	15	TRBJ2-1	TRBD1	.	TGCAGTGCTAGGGGACCGGGACAGGGGTTTAGGGCGCAGTTCTTC	CSARGPGQGFRAQFF
TRBV25-1	17	TRBJ2-7	.	few	TGTGCCAGCAGTGATCGCAACACAGGGCAGGAGATCTACGAGCAGTACTTC	CASSDRNTGQEIYEQYF
TRBV6-5	16	TRBJ2-7	TRBD2	.	TGTGCCAGCAGTTCCCCCGGGACTAGGGCCCCCTACGAGCAGTACTTC	CASSSPGTRAPYEQYF
TRBV20-1	15	TRBJ2-6	.	.	TGCAGTGCTAGCCCACCCGGGTACGGGGCCAACGTCCTGACTTTC	CSASPPGYGANVLTF
TRBV5-6	15	TRBJ2-1	.	few	TGTGCCAGCAGCTTGGTAGCGGTACTCTACAATGAGCAGTTCTTC	CASSLVAVLYNEQFF
TRBV12-3/TRBV12-4	14	TRBJ2-1	TRBD1	.	TGTGCCACCACCGGGACAGGGACCTACAATGAGCAGTTCTTC	CATTGTGTYNEQFF
TRBV18	16	TRBJ1-5	.	.	TGTGCCAGCTCACCACTAAGGCGCGCGGGCAATCAGCCCCAGCATTTT	CASSPLRRAGNQPQHF
TRBV20-1	14	TRBJ2-7	.	.	TGCAGTGCTACCTTCGGGACACCTCGGTACGAGCAGTACTTC	CSATFGTPRYEQYF
TRBV29-1	13	TRBJ2-1	.	.	TGCAGCGTTTCAGGACGGCTCTACAATGAGCAGTTCTTC	CSVSGRLYNEQFF
TRBV6-1	18	TRBJ2-2	TRBD2	few	TGTGCCAGCACCCTCCGACTAGCGGGAGGGCCGAGGACCGGGGAGCTGTTTTTT	CASTLRLAGGPRTGELFF
TRBV20-1	17	TRBJ1-4	.	.	TGCTGTGCTAGAGATCGGTTAGGGGGGCTATCTAATGAAAAACTGTTTTTT	CCARDRLGGLSNEKLFF
TRBV12-3/TRBV12-4	14	TRBJ1-1	.	many	TGTGCCAGCAGTTTAGGCCAGCGGAACACTGAAGCTTTCTTT	CASSLGQRNTEAFF
TRBV29-1	13	TRBJ1-6	.	.	TGCAGCGTTGGACGACAGGATAATTCACCCCTCCACTTT	CSVGRQDNSPLHF